This TCR beta chain originates from a study of PD-L1 blockade in urothelial cancer. About the research overall: Each participant's history included 0 to 3 prior chemotherapy regimens. Regarding the study as a whole: It was durable-benefit patients whose tumor-associated blood clones expanded more at 3 weeks.

V dropped 5 bases and J dropped 0 bases, with 8 bases sitting between them. Germline CDR1 reads SGHAT; CDR2 reads FQNNGV. CDR3 length: 15 residues. A word on this clone: No antigen is known for it.

Time point reported: peripheral blood 6 weeks after treatment start. Synthetic TCR analog templates were spiked into all PCRs individually. Repertoires were generated with immunoSEQ multiplex PCR, while TCRdb's copy carries only in-frame clones and drops some. The sample contains roughly 45,000 clones, roughly 85% of which appear only once. This TCR derives from a man aged 60 to 69 with urothelial cancer. The chain employs TRBV11-2 and TRBJ2-6; D might be TRBD2 (5 bases). The sequencing used PBMCs, collected around atezolizumab (anti-PD-L1) treatment. The CDR3 coding sequence is TGTGCCAGCAGCGCTACTAGCTCTGGGGCCAACGTCCTGACTTTC. Translating gives CASSATSSGANVLTF.